The 7 T cell receptor beta chains below come from one sample, sequenced in a study of shared clonotypes between healthy human individuals. Libraries were prepared by immunoSEQ multiplex PCR; TCRdb keeps only in-frame clonotypes and omits some of them. The table records approximately 320,000 clones, around nine tenths of them present only once. The sequenced sample consisted of memory CD8+ T cells sorted from blood. The subset is: CD45RO+ cells pooled with CCR7-negative TemRA cells. Receptors originate from a man between 18 and 35 years old in good health.

The chain employs TRBV27 and TRBJ2-7; D possibly corresponds to TRBD1 (6 bases). The germline gives CDR1 MNHEY, CDR2 SMNVEV (reference sequence). The ends were cut back, 5 bases at V and 7 bases at J, with 18 bases in the middle. The CDR3 consists of 14 residues. In DNA, the CDR3 is TGTGCCAGCAGTACCCGGGACGGCCAGGGGGAGCAGTACTTC. Amino acid sequence: CASSTRDGQGEQYF.

Written as DNA, the CDR3 is TGCGCCATTACAGCAGGGACAGGGAATGAAAAACTGTTTTTT. It specifies CAITAGTGNEKLFF. The chain has TRBV10-1 and TRBJ1-4; 9 nucleotides match TRBD1. The CDR3 has 14 amino acids. From germline, CDR1 is WNHNN and CDR2 SYGVQD (reference sequence). Trimming took 10 bases from V and 5 from J; bases not matched to a gene: 8.

The V gene is TRBV27, the J gene TRBJ2-7; 11 bases are shared with TRBD2. There are 14 residues in the CDR3. J was trimmed by 7 bases and V by 10 bases; bases with no gene match: 12. Germline CDR1 is MNHEY and CDR2 is SMNVEV (reference sequence). CDR3 bases: TGTGCCACTATGGTAGCGGGAGGGCCTGGAGAGCAGTACTTC. Protein product: CATMVAGGPGEQYF.

V usage is TRBV4-3 and J usage is TRBJ1-6; D is ambiguous. Germline V lookup: CDR1 LGHNA, CDR2 YSLEER. The CDR3 has 13 amino acids. V was cut by 3 bases and J by 9 bases, with 9 bases left in between. The CDR3 spells CASSQGRSSPLHF. DNA for the CDR3: TGCGCCAGCAGCCAGGGAAGGAGTTCACCCCTCCACTTT.

The chain employs TRBV10-3 and TRBJ2-7; TRBD2 matches at 7 bases. V lost 0 bases, J lost 2 bases, and 7 bases stayed unmatched. Germline V CDR1 and CDR2: ENHRY, SYGVKD. The CDR3 has 16 amino acids. The CDR3 DNA sequence: TGTGCCATCAGTGAGTCGATTCTAGCGGACACCTACGAGCAGTACTTC. Residues: CAISESILADTYEQYF.

The chain recombines TRBV29-1 with TRBJ1-2; D possibly corresponds to TRBD1 (5 bases). Germline V gene data show CDR1 as SQVTM and CDR2 as ANQGSEA. This CDR3 comprises 12 residues. For the CDR3, the DNA is TGCAGTACGGGGGGAGTGGACTATGGCTACACCTTC. This encodes CSTGGVDYGYTF.

The V call is TRBV6-5, the J call TRBJ2-2; TRBD1 agrees at 8 bases. J gave up 5 bases and V 6 bases, and 5 bases lay outside the gene matches. The CDR3 totals 14 residues. Germline CDR1 reads MNHEY; CDR2 reads SVGAGI. Here the CDR3 reads CASSLDRVTGELFF. The CDR3 DNA sequence: TGTGCCAGCAGCCTGGACAGGGTGACCGGGGAGCTGTTTTTT.